The sequence of this TCR beta chain was determined in a study of response to subunit inactivated influenza vaccine. TCRdb passed the RT-PCR reads through MiXCR, listing each CDR3 protein once. The repertoire holds 500,000 to 700,000 distinct CDR3 sequences, with 20% to 25% as singletons. In addition, the sample was reused for a study of T cells expressing NK-cell markers. Turning to that study: TCR beta cDNA was generated via 5'RACE template switching incorporating UMIs.

The TCR comes from a man aged 50 or older who received an inactivated influenza vaccine. The sample in question was CD4+ T cells sorted from PBMCs, obtained 12 days after vaccination.

CDR3 coding DNA: TGTGCCAGCAGTCCAGGGTTATCAGAGACCCAGTACTTC. This codes for CASSPGLSETQYF. This chain links TRBV12-3 or TRBV12-4 with TRBJ2-5; a weak D match, TRBD1 (5 bases). The CDR3 has 13 amino acids. Trimming cost V 5 bases and J 4 bases, with 11 bases left between them.